These 14 T cell receptor beta chains share one sample of origin, sequenced in a study of immune evolution from preneoplasia to lung adenocarcinoma. Only in-frame clones appear in the TCRdb table, and some are missing; sequencing was by immunoSEQ multiplex PCR. Of tens of thousands of clones detected, around 85% appear once; the ten largest clones hold around 4.5%. The material sequenced was FFPE invasive lung adenocarcinoma tissue. The receptors originated from a person aged 55 to 75 with lung adenocarcinoma.

The V call is TRBV7-6, the J call TRBJ1-3; 12 nucleotides match TRBD1. From germline, CDR1 is SGHVS and CDR2 FNYEAQ. V lost 1 base and J lost 7; bases outside the gene matches: 8. This CDR3 is 17 amino acids long. The CDR3 spells CASSLVGTGGLSNTIYF. The CDR3 DNA is TGTGCCAGCAGCTTAGTTGGGACAGGGGGCCTTTCGAACACCATATATTTT.

This clone came up once. The rearrangement uses TRBV30 and TRBJ2-3; 8 bases match TRBD1. The CDR3 sequence is 14 residues long. V trimming: 1 base; J trimming: 2 bases; junction bases outside the gene matches: 2. CDR1 and CDR2 (germline): GTSNPN, SVGIG (reference sequence). The CDR3 DNA sequence: TGTGCCTGGAGTGGGACAGGGATCACAGATACGCAGTATTTT. Translation gives CAWSGTGITDTQYF.

The genes are TRBV7-6 and TRBJ2-7, with D possibly matching TRBD1 (5 bases). CDR1 and CDR2 (germline): SGHVS, FNYEAQ. Trimming left V 5 bases short and J 0 bases short, with 11 bases between. This CDR3 region has 14 residues. The CDR3 DNA reads as TGTGCCAGCAGCCCACAGGTGAGCTCCTACGAGCAGTACTTC. Translated: CASSPQVSSYEQYF. Together with reference TRBV7-6 and TRBJ2-7, the CDR3 gives the full variable domain: GAGVSQSPRYKVTKRGQDVALRCDPISGHVSLYWYRQALGQGPEFLTYFNYEAQQDKSGLPNDRFSAERPEGSISTLTIQRTEQRDSAMYRCASSPQVSSYEQYFGPGTRLTVT.

V and J are TRBV11-2 and TRBJ1-3, with D possibly TRBD1 on 5 matching bases. This CDR3 has 16 residues. The germline V gene has CDR1 SGHAT and CDR2 FQNNGV. V was trimmed by 5 bases and J by 0 bases, leaving 14 bases between them. CDR3 nucleotides: TGTGCCAGCAGCCTCAGACAGCCGAGCTCTGGAAACACCATATATTTT. This gives the protein CASSLRQPSSGNTIYF.

The chain employs TRBV11-3 and TRBJ2-6; weak D call: TRBD2 (6 bases). V was cut by 9 bases and J by 0 bases, with 15 bases left in between. This CDR3 has 16 amino acids. Germline values: CDR1 SGHNT, CDR2 YENEEA. CDR3 DNA: TGTGCCAGTGCGGGGTACCTAGGCTCTGGGGCCAACGTCCTGACTTTC. Protein product: CASAGYLGSGANVLTF.

This clone was observed a single time. This rearrangement joins TRBV15 to TRBJ2-3; no reliable D call. Per germline, CDR1 LNHNV and CDR2 YYDKDF (reference sequence). This CDR3 is 12 amino acids long. The V and J ends lost 5 bases and 0 bases respectively, with 3 bases between them. This CDR3 is CATSDSTDTQYF. CDR3 sequence (DNA): TGTGCCACCAGCGACAGCACAGATACGCAGTATTTT.

V and J are TRBV5-5 and TRBJ1-1; weak D call: TRBD1 (5 bases). Germline loops: CDR1 SGHKS, CDR2 YYEKEE (reference sequence). V lost 4 bases and J 1 base, leaving 11 bases between the germline ends. The CDR3 loop spans 14 amino acids. CDR3 in amino acids: CASSGDVTNTEAFF. In DNA form, the CDR3 reads TGTGCCAGCAGCGGGGACGTCACGAACACTGAAGCTTTCTTT.

The rearrangement links TRBV11-3 to TRBJ2-7; D unclear. The CDR3 loop spans 12 amino acids. V dropped 2 bases and J dropped 9 bases, with 11 bases sitting between them. CDR1 and CDR2 from the germline V gene are SGHNT and YENEEA. The CDR3 region is CASSLSEFWQYF. The CDR3, as DNA: TGTGCCAGCAGCTTATCAGAATTCTGGCAGTACTTC.

The J gene is TRBJ1-4, the V gene TRBV14; D possibly corresponds to TRBD1 (6 bases). V lost 2 bases, J lost 7 bases, and 11 bases lay in between. Per the germline V gene, CDR1 is SGHDN and CDR2 is FVKESK. The CDR3 loop spans 14 amino acids. CDR3 nucleotides: TGTGCCAGCAGCCAACCAGGGGAGGGTGAAAAACTGTTTTTT. Its protein is CASSQPGEGEKLFF.

The CDR3 DNA reads as TGTGCCAGCAGCCGTGACAGGGGATTAGTAGAGACCCAGTACTTC. Translated: CASSRDRGLVETQYF. The rearrangement links TRBV14 to TRBJ2-5; 8 bases map to TRBD1. This CDR3 is built from 15 residues. Trimming at V came to 4 bases and at J to 4 bases, leaving 8 bases not matched to a gene. Germline V gene sequence: CDR1 SGHDN, CDR2 FVKESK.

V gene TRBV27 combines with J gene TRBJ2-7, with D perhaps TRBD1 or TRBD2 (5 bases each). Germline values: CDR1 MNHEY, CDR2 SMNVEV (reference sequence). Trimming removed 2 bases at V and 2 bases at J, with 13 bases between. The CDR3 totals 15 residues. CDR3 in amino acids: CASSLLPGPTYEQYF. In nucleotides, the CDR3 is TGTGCCAGCAGTTTACTACCGGGACCTACCTACGAGCAGTACTTC.

The CDR3 DNA sequence: TGTGCCAGCAGTGTCCTCGGGTCCGCAAGGGAGCAGTTCTTC. Translating gives CASSVLGSAREQFF. The chain has TRBV2 and TRBJ2-1; D remains ambiguous. Trimming left V 4 bases short and J 10 bases short, with 17 bases between. There are 14 residues in the CDR3. Germline V gene data show CDR1 as SNHLY and CDR2 as FYNNEI.

The genes are TRBV2 and TRBJ2-1; 9 nucleotides line up with TRBD2. V lost 9 bases to trimming and J lost 8 bases; unmatched junction nucleotides: 14. Germline CDR1 reads SNHLY; CDR2 reads FYNNEI. This CDR3 has 15 amino acids. CDR3 amino acids: CARSGGRAGGDEQFF. CDR3 in DNA: TGTGCCAGGTCAGGCGGGAGGGCTGGGGGCGATGAGCAGTTCTTC. Full variable domain (remainder filled in from reference TRBV2 and TRBJ2-1): EPEVTQTPSHQVTQMGQEVILRCVPISNHLYFYWYRQILGQKVEFLVSFYNNEISEKSEIFDDQFSVERPDGSNFTLKIRSTKLEDSAMYFCARSGGRAGGDEQFFGPGTRLTVL.

The V and J genes are TRBV9 and TRBJ1-3; a possible D gene is TRBD1 (6 bases). CDR3 length: 15 amino acids. Trimming cost V 3 bases and J 1 base, with 11 bases left between them. CDR1 SGDLS and CDR2 YYNGEE come from the germline V gene. Here the CDR3 reads CASSEPGESGNTIYF. The CDR3 DNA is TGTGCCAGCAGCGAGCCAGGGGAGTCTGGAAACACCATATATTTT.